The present T cell receptor beta chain was sequenced within a study of control samples from healthy donors and cancer patients (dated by TCRdb to about 2020). As to this clone: No cognate antigen has been identified for it. There are no base qualities to consult, and no much larger clone falls within one base.

The method behind the library was the immunoSEQ multiplex PCR assay. Drawn from immuneACCESS, this table holds only the in-frame rearrangements with V and J called that TCRdb kept. Clones are partly lost; checked studies trace under half to an unresolved V gene and leave the rest unexplained. The sample records around 86,000 clones, around 90% of which are singletons. The ten largest clones take up 1.5% to 2% of the sample. Looking up the germline V gene (reference sequence) yields CDR1 SGHNT and CDR2 YYREEE. Here V drops 4 bases and J drops 4 bases, and the junction holds 3 bases not matched to any gene. The CDR3, cysteine through phenylalanine, is 13 amino acids long. The sequence is cut down to CDR3 DNA, 39 bases in frame from base 1.

The sequence derives from a woman aged 60-75 years with head and neck cancer. The sample consisted of PBMCs. This chain is built from TRBV5-4 and TRBJ1-1, and TRBD1 matches 8 of the central bases. The DNA reads as follows: TGTGCCAGCAGCCGAACAGGGGGCACTGAAGCTTTCTTT. Translated, this gives CASSRTGGTEAFF.